This T cell receptor (beta chain) was observed in a study of T cell repertoires in cytomegalovirus infection. Across the study: In the study, CMV epitopes included recently identified HLA-C-restricted and well-studied HLA-B-restricted ones.

The CDR3 spans 13 residues. Looked up from germline, CDR1 is SGHVS and CDR2 is FNYEAQ. V lost 2 bases, J lost 7 bases, and 9 bases lay in between. The table lists this clonotype with many counts. Its antigen is currently unknown. TCRdb used MiXCR to reprocess the reads, holding one entry per CDR3 protein. The sample yields approximately 730,000 distinct CDR3 sequences, 25% to 30% seen once. This chain joins TRBV7-6 and TRBJ2-1; no definite D call. The TCR sequence derives from a human donor in good health (CMV status not recorded). Some clones in this sample may be carry-over from other donors' samples. The input for sequencing was cultured CD8+ T cells from PBMCs, taken from culture after CMV antigen stimulation. The CDR3 sequence: CASSLTVGNEQFF. The CDR3 DNA reads as TGTGCCAGCAGCTTAACGGTGGGGAATGAGCAGTTCTTC.